A single sample is the source of the 5 T cell receptor beta chains below, sequenced in a study of neoadjuvant anti-PD-1 for oral cavity cancer. Time point denoted: after neoadjuvant nivolumab, at surgical resection. The assay was immunoSEQ multiplex PCR, and TCRdb's table has in-frame clones only and misses some. The sample has approximately 15,000 clones, 36% seen once. Sequencing was performed on tumor tissue, taken after nivolumab (anti-PD-1) treatment. The source of these receptors is a person aged 35-79 years with oral cavity squamous cell carcinoma.

The chain carries TRBV15 and TRBJ2-7; the match to TRBD1 covers 8 bases. The CDR3 spans 16 residues. Germline loops: CDR1 LNHNV, CDR2 YYDKDF (reference sequence). V gave up 1 base and J gave up 6 bases; unmatched junction bases: 11. The CDR3 loop is CATSRALGQGTVEQYF. The CDR3 nucleotides read TGTGCCACCAGCAGAGCCCTAGGACAGGGTACCGTCGAGCAGTACTTC.

The genes are TRBV29-1 and TRBJ1-1; tentative D call: TRBD1 (5 bases). Per germline, CDR1 SQVTM and CDR2 ANQGSEA. CDR3 length equals 14 residues. Trimming removed 4 bases at V and 1 base at J, with 13 bases between. CDR3: CSVVRSGRNTEAFF. CDR3 DNA: TGCAGCGTTGTTCGGTCGGGGCGGAACACTGAAGCTTTCTTT.

The chain couples TRBV4-3 to TRBJ1-2; D is unresolved. The V and J ends lost 2 bases and 4 bases respectively, with 11 bases between them. This CDR3 region has 14 residues. Germline loops: CDR1 LGHNA, CDR2 YSLEER. CDR3 in amino acids: CASSQNFGIYGYTF. CDR3 coding DNA: TGCGCCAGCAGCCAAAATTTCGGGATCTATGGCTACACCTTC.

Here the CDR3 DNA reads TGTGCCAGCAGCCGAGAGGGGAGCTCCTACGAGCAGTACTTC. Its translation is CASSREGSSYEQYF. This chain uses TRBV5-4 with TRBJ2-7; D may correspond to TRBD1 or TRBD2 (5 bases each). The V gene lost 4 bases and the J gene lost 0 bases, with 11 bases spanning the gap. CDR3 length: 14 residues. The germline V gene has CDR1 SGHNT and CDR2 YYREEE (reference sequence).

This clone was detected only a few times. The chain has TRBV5-5 and TRBJ1-2, with D possibly matching TRBD1 (6 bases). CDR3 length equals 16 residues. Germline CDR1 and CDR2: SGHKS and YYEKEE (reference sequence). Trimming left V 4 bases short and J 1 base short, with 17 bases between. The CDR3 loop reads CASSPGTQGVNYGYTF. In nucleotides, the CDR3 is TGTGCCAGCAGCCCCGGGACACAAGGTGTTAACTATGGCTACACCTTC.